This entry is about one T cell receptor beta chain. J gave up 0 bases and V 0 bases, and 4 bases lay outside the gene matches. CDR1 SGHTA and CDR2 FQGNSA come from the germline V gene. The CDR3 is made up of 16 amino acids. The data are from a study of blood T cell repertoires in COVID-19. Turning to the study itself: Acute-phase and convalescent COVID-19 samples originated in the United States, Italy and Spain. Sources were T cells, B-cell-depleted T cells, or PBMCs; the material itself was cDNA or gDNA.

In the source study's methods: Estimation of nucleated cell counts was performed using reference gene primer amplification. The protocol was immunoSEQ multiplex PCR, while the TCRdb copy is restricted to in-frame clones and leaves out a portion. V, J and clone size are those of that table, while D and trimming were read from the DNA. The sample lists approximately 100,000 clones, approximately 80% occurring once. Sequenced: peripheral blood. The chain is built from TRBV7-2 and TRBJ1-2; 7 bases match TRBD1. This clonotype was sampled from a man aged 65-85 years with acute or convalescent COVID-19. CDR3 DNA sequence: TGTGCCAGCAGCTTAGCGAGGGGGACAGCTAACTATGGCTACACCTTC. This gives the protein CASSLARGTANYGYTF.